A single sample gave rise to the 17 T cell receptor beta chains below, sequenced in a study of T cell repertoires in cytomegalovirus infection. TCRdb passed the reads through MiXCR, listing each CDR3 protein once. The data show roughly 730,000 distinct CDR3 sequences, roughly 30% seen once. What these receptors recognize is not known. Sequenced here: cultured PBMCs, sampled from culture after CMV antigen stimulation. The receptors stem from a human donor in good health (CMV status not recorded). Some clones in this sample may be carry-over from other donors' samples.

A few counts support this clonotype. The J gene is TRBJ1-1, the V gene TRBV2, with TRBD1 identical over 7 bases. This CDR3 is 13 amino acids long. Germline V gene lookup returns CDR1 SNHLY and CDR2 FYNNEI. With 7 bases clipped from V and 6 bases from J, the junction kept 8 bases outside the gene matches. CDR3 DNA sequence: TGTGCCAGCACCAGAGACAGGGAATCTGAAGCTTTCTTT. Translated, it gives CASTRDRESEAFF.

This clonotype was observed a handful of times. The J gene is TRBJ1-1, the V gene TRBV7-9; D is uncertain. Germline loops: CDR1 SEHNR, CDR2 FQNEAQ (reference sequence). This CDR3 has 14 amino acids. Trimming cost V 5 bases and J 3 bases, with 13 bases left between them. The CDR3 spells CASSASGFHTEAFF. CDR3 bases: TGTGCCAGCAGCGCAAGCGGGTTTCACACTGAAGCTTTCTTT.

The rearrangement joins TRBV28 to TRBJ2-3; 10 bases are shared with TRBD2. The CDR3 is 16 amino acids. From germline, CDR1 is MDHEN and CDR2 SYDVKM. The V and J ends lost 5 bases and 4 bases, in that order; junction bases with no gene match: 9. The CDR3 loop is CASSPQSGGAADTQYF. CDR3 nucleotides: TGTGCCAGCAGTCCCCAAAGCGGGGGGGCCGCAGATACGCAGTATTTT.

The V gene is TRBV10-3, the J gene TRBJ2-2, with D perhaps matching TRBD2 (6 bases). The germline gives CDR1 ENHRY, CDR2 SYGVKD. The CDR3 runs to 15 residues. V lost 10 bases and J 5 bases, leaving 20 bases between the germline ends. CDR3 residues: CATLVVEGGTGELFF. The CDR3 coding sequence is TGTGCCACCCTGGTGGTGGAGGGTGGGACCGGGGAGCTGTTTTTT.

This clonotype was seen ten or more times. This CDR3 reads CASSLEASGIVNEQFF. The CDR3, as DNA: TGTGCCAGCAGCTTAGAAGCTAGCGGGATCGTCAATGAGCAGTTCTTC. This chain uses TRBV7-6 with TRBJ2-1; 9 nucleotides agree with TRBD2. The CDR3 is made up of 16 amino acids. V shed 1 base, J shed 6 bases, and the junction held 7 bases outside the gene matches. CDR1 and CDR2 (germline): SGHVS, FNYEAQ.

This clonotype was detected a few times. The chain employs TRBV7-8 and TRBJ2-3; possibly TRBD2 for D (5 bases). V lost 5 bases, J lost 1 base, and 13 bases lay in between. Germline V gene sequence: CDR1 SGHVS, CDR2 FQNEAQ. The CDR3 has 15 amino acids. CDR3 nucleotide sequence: TGTGCCAGCAGCAAACGAGGGCTCGGCACAGATACGCAGTATTTT. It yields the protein CASSKRGLGTDTQYF. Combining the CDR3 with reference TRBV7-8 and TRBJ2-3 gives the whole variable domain GAGVSQSPRYKVAKRGQDVALRCDPISGHVSLFWYQQALGQGPEFLTYFQNEAQLDKSGLPSDRFFAERPEGSVSTLKIQRTQQEDSAVYLCASSKRGLGTDTQYFGPGTRLTVL.

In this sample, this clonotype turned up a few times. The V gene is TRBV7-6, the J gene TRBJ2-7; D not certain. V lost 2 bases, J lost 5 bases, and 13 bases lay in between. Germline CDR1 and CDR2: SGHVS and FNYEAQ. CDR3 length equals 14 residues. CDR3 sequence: CASSLFGGVDEQYF. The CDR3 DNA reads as TGTGCCAGCAGCTTATTCGGTGGGGTGGACGAGCAGTACTTC.

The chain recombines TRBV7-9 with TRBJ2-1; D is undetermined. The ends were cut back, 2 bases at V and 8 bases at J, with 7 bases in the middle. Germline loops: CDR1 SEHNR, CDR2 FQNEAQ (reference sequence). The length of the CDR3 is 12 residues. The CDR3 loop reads CASSLSSDEQFF. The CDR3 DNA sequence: TGTGCCAGCAGCTTATCCTCGGATGAGCAGTTCTTC.

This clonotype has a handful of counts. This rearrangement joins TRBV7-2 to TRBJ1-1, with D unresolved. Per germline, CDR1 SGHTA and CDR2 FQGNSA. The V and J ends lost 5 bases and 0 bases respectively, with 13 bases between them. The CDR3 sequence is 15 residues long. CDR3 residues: CASSPIGWMNTEAFF. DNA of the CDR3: TGTGCCAGCAGCCCGATAGGGTGGATGAACACTGAAGCTTTCTTT. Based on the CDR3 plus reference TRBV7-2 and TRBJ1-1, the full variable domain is GAGVSQSPSNKVTEKGKDVELRCDPISGHTALYWYRQSLGQGLEFLIYFQGNSAPDKSGLPSDRFSAERTGGSVSTLTIQRTQQEDSAVYLCASSPIGWMNTEAFFGQGTRLTVV.

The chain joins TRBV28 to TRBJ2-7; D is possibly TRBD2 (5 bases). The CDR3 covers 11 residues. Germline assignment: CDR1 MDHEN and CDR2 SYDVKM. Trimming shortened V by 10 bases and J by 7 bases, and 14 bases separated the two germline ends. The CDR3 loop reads CATRTGLEQYF. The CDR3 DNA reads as TGTGCCACTCGGACCGGACTGGAGCAGTACTTC.

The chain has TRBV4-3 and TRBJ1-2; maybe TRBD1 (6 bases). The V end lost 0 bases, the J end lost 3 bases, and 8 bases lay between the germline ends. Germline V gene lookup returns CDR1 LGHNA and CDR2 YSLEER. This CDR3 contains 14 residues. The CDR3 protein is CASSQEQGYYGYTF. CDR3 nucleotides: TGCGCCAGCAGCCAAGAACAGGGCTACTATGGCTACACCTTC.

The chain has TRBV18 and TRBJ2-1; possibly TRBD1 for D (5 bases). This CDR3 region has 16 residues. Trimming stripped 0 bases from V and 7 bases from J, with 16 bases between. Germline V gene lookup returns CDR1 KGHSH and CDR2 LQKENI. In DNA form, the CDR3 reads TGTGCCAGCTCACCACCCAGGGCTGCTTCTTCAAATGAGCAGTTCTTC. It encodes CASSPPRAASSNEQFF.

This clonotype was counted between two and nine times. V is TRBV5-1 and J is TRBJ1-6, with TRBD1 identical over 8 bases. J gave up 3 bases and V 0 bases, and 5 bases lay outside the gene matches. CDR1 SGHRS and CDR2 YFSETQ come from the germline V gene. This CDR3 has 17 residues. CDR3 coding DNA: TGCGCCAGCAGCTTGGGTGGACAGGGTGGCTATAATTCACCCCTCCACTTT. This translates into CASSLGGQGGYNSPLHF.

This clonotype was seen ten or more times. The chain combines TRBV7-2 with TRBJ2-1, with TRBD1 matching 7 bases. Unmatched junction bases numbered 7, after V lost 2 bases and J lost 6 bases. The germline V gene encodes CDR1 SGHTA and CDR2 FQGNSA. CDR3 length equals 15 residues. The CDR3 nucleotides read TGTGCCAGCAGCTTATGGGCAGGGGGATTCAATGAGCAGTTCTTC. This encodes CASSLWAGGFNEQFF. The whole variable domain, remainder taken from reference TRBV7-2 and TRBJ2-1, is GAGVSQSPSNKVTEKGKDVELRCDPISGHTALYWYRQSLGQGLEFLIYFQGNSAPDKSGLPSDRFSAERTGGSVSTLTIQRTQQEDSAVYLCASSLWAGGFNEQFFGPGTRLTVL.

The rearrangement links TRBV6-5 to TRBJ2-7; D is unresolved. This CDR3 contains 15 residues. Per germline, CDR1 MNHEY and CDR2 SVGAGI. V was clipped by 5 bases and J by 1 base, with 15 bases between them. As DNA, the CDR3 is TGTGCCAGCAGTACGAGAAAGGACGGATCCTACGAGCAGTACTTC. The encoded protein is CASSTRKDGSYEQYF.

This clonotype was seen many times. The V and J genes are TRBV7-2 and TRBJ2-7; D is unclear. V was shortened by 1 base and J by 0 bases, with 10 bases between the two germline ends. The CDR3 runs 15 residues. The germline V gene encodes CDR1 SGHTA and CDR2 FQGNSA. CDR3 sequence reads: CASSLGVDSSYEQYF. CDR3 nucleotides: TGTGCCAGCAGCTTAGGGGTGGATAGCTCCTACGAGCAGTACTTC.

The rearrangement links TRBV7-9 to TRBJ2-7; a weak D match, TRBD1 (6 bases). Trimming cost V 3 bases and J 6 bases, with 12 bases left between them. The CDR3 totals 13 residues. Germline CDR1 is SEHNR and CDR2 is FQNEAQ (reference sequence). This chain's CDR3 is CASSFDRLAEQYF. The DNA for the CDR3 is TGTGCCAGCAGCTTCGACAGGCTGGCCGAGCAGTACTTC.